The clone carrying this T cell receptor beta chain was picked up one time. Method: immunoSEQ multiplex PCR; TCRdb's copy keeps in-frame clones and lacks some. This table holds about 350,000 clones, about 87% found once. The data belong to a study of Ad26.COV2.S vaccination and SARS-CoV-2 variants. The sample's treatment: roughly 19 received Ad26.COV2.S at low or high dose, single or two shots; about 5 received placebo; per-sample allocation not given. Sampling was done on day 63 after the first vaccine or placebo injection. The germline V gene has CDR1 LNHDA and CDR2 SQIVND (reference sequence). V was cut by 3 bases and J by 1 base, with 9 bases left in between. The CDR3 extends over 15 amino acids.

The clonotype originates from a person aged 18 to 59 who received the Ad26.COV2.S COVID-19 vaccine or a placebo. The material was peripheral blood, obtained in a trial of Ad26.COV2.S vaccine versus placebo. The chain is built from TRBV19 and TRBJ2-2, with D perhaps TRBD2 (5 bases). The DNA of the CDR3 is TGTGCCAGTAGTATTTACGGACTGAACACCGGGGAGCTGTTTTTT. It specifies CASSIYGLNTGELFF.